The clone carrying this T cell receptor beta chain was counted once. Its antigen remains unknown. This record belongs to a study of shared clonotypes between healthy human individuals. The overall study: Three plates were used per donor for CD4 naive, three for CD4 memory, two for CD8 naive and one for CD8 memory. Notes on the study in general: Against clonotypes common to all four donors, non-shared ones had lower generation probabilities.

Germline lookup yields CDR1 LNHDA and CDR2 SQIVND (reference sequence). There are 13 residues in the CDR3. V was trimmed by 1 base and J by 8 bases, leaving 6 bases between them. Original handling: In the immunoSEQ data, sequences were junction-only and lacked quality scores, so filtering differed. The protocol was immunoSEQ multiplex PCR, while the TCRdb copy is restricted to in-frame clones and leaves out a portion. That table supplies the V and J calls and clone size; D and trimming were determined from the DNA. Counted here are just over 2,000,000 clones, 85% to 95% occurring once; the ten biggest clones make up approximately 0.13%.

The genes are TRBV19 and TRBJ1-6; D uncertain. The clonotype comes from a man aged 18 to 30 in good health. What was sequenced was naive CD4+ T cells sorted from blood. The subset denotes: CD45RA+ positively selected. Here the CDR3 reads CASSIGVDSPLHF. CDR3 in DNA: TGTGCCAGTAGTATAGGGGTGGATTCACCCCTCCACTTT.